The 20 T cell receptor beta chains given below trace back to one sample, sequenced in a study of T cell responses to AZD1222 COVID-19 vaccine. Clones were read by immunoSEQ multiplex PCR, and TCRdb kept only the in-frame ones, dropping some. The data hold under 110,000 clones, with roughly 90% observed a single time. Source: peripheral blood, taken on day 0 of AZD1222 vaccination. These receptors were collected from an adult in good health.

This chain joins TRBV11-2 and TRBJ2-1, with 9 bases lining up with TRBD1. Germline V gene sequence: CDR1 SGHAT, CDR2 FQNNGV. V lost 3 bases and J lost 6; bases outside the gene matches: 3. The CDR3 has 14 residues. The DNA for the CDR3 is TGTGCCAGCAGCTTGGGACAGGGAGGCAATGAGCAGTTCTTC. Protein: CASSLGQGGNEQFF.

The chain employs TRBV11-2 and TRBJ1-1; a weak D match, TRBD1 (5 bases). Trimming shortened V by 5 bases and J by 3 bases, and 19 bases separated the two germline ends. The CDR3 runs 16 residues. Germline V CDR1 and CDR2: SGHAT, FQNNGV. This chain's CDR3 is CASSRGRARGDTEAFF. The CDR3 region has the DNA TGTGCCAGCAGCCGAGGTCGGGCCCGGGGGGACACTGAAGCTTTCTTT.

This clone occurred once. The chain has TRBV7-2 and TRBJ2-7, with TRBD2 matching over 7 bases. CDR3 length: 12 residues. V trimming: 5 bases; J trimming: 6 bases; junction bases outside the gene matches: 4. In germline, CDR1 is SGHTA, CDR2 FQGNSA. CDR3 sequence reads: CASSGRASEQYF. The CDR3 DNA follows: TGTGCCAGCAGCGGGAGGGCCTCCGAGCAGTACTTC.

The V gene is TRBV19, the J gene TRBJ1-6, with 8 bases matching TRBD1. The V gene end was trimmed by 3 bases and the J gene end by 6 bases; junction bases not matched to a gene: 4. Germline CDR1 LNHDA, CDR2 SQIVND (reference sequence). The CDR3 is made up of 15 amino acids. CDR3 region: CASSIGQGVNSPLHF. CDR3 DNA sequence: TGTGCCAGTAGTATCGGACAGGGTGTTAATTCACCCCTCCACTTT.

This CDR3 reads CASSQSGLRPTNEKLFF. The CDR3 coding sequence is TGTGCCAGCAGCCAGTCAGGGCTTAGGCCAACTAATGAAAAACTGTTTTTT. This chain links TRBV3-1 (or the pseudogene TRBV3-2) with TRBJ1-4, with D perhaps TRBD1 (5 bases). Germline V gene lookup returns CDR1 LGHDT and CDR2 YNNKEL (reference sequence). There are 17 residues in the CDR3. V was trimmed by 3 bases and J by 0 bases, leaving 14 bases between them.

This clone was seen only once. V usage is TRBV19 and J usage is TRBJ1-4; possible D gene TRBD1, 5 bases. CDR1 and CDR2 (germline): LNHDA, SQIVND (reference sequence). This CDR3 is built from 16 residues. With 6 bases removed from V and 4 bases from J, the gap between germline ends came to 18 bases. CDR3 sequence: CASRLSGGLSNEKLFF. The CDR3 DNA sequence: TGTGCCAGTAGACTCAGCGGGGGACTCAGTAATGAAAAACTGTTTTTT.

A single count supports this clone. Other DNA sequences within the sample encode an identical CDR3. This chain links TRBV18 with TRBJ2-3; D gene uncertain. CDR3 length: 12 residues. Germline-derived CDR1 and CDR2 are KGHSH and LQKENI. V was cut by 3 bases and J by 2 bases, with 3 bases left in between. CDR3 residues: CASSPSTDTQYF. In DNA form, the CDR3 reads TGTGCCAGCTCACCTTCCACAGATACGCAGTATTTT. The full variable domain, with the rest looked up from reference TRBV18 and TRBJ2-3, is NAGVMQNPRHLVRRRGQEARLRCSPMKGHSHVYWYRQLPEEGLKFMVYLQKENIIDESGMPKERFSAEFPKEGPSILRIQQVVRGDSAAYFCASSPSTDTQYFGPGTRLTVL.

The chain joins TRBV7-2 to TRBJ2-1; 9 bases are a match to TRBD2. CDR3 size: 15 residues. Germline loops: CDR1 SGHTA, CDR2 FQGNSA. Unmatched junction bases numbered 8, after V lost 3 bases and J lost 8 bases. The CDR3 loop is CASSFTGTSSDEQFF. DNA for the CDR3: TGTGCCAGCAGCTTTACCGGGACTAGCTCTGATGAGCAGTTCTTC.

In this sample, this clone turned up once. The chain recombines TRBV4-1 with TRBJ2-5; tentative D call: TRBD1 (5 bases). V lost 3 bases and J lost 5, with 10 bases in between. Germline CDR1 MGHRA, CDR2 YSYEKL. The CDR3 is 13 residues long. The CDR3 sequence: CASSQQGRETQYF. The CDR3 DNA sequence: TGCGCCAGCAGCCAGCAGGGTAGGGAGACCCAGTACTTC.

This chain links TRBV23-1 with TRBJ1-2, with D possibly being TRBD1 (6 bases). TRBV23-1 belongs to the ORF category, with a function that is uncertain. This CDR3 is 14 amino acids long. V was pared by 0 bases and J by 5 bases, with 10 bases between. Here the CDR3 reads CASSQSKQGYGYTF. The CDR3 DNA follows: TGCGCCAGCAGTCAATCGAAACAGGGATATGGCTACACCTTC.

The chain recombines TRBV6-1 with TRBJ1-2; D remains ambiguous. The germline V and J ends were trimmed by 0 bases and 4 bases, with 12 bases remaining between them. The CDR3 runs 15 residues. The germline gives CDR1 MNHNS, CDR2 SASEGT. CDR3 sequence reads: CASSEAYRGAYGYTF. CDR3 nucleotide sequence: TGTGCCAGCAGTGAAGCGTATCGGGGTGCCTATGGCTACACCTTC.

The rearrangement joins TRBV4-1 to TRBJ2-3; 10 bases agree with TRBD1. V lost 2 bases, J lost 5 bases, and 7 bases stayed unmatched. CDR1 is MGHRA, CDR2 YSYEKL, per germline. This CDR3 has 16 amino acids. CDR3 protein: CASSQITGQGKDTQYF. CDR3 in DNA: TGCGCCAGCAGCCAAATTACGGGACAGGGGAAAGATACGCAGTATTTT.

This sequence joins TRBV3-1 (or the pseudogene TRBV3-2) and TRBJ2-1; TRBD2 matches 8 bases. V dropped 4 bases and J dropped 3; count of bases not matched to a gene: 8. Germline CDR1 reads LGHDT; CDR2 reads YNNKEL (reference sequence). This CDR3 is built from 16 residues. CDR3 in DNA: TGTGCCAGCAGCCGAAGGACTAGCAGCCTCTACAATGAGCAGTTCTTC. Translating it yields CASSRRTSSLYNEQFF.

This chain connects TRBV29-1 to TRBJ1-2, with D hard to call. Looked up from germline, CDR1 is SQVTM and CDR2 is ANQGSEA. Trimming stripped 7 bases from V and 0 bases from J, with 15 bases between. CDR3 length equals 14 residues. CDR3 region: CSGMYAGANYGYTF. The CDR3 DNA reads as TGCAGCGGTATGTACGCGGGCGCTAACTATGGCTACACCTTC.

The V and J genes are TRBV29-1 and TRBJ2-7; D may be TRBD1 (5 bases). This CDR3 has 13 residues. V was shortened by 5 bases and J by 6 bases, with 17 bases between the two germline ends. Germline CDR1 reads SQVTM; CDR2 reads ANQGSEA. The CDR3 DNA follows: TGCAGCGTTCTAAGAGTTGGGCAGGGCGAGCAGTACTTC. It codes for CSVLRVGQGEQYF.

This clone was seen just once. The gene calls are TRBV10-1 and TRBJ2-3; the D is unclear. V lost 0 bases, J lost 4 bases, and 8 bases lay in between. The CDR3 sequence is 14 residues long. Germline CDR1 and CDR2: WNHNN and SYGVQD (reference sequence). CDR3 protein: CASSESDQPDTQYF. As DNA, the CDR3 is TGCGCCAGCAGTGAGTCCGACCAGCCAGATACGCAGTATTTT.

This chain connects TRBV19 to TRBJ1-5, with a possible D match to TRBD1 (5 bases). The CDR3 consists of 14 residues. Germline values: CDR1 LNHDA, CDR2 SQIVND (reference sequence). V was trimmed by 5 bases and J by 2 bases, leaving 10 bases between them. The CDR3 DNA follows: TGTGCCAGTAGTTACCAGGGAGGCAATCAGCCCCAGCATTTT. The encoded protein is CASSYQGGNQPQHF. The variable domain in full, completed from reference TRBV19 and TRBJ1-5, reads DGGITQSPKYLFRKEGQNVTLSCEQNLNHDAMYWYRQDPGQGLRLIYYSQIVNDFQKGDIAEGYSVSREKKESFPLTVTSAQKNPTAFYLCASSYQGGNQPQHFGDGTRLSIL.

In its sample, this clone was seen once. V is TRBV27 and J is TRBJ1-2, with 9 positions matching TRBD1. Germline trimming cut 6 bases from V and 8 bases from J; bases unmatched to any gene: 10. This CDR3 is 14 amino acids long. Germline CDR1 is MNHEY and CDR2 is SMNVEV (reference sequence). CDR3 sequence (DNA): TGTGCCAGCAGCCTCACAGGGGGCATCGGGGGCTACACCTTC. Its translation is CASSLTGGIGGYTF.

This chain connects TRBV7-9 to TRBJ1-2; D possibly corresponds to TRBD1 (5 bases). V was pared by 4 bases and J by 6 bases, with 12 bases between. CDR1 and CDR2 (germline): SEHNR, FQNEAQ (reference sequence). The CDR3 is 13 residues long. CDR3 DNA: TGTGCCAGCAGCTGGCGGGGAGGGGATGGCTACACCTTC. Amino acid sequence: CASSWRGGDGYTF.

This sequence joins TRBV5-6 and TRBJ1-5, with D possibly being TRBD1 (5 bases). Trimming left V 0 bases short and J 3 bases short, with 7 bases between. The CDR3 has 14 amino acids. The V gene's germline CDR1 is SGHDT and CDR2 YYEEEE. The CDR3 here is CASSLGQHNQPQHF. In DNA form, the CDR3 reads TGTGCCAGCAGCTTGGGACAGCACAATCAGCCCCAGCATTTT.